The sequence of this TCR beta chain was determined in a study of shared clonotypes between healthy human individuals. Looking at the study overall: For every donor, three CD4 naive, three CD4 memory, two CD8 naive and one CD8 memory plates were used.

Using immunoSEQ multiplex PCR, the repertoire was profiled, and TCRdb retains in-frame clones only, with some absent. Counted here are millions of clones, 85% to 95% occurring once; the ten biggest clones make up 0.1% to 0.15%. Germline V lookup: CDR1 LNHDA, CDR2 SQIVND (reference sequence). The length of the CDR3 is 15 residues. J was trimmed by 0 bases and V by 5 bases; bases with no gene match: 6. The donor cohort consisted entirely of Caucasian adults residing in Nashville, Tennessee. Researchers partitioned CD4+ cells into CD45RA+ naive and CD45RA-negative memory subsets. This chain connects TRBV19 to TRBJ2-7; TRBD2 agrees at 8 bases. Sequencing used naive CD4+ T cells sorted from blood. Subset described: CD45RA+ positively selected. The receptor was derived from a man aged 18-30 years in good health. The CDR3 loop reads CASSDGREASYEQYF. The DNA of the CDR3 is TGTGCCAGTAGTGACGGGCGGGAGGCCTCCTACGAGCAGTACTTC.